This T cell receptor beta chain was identified during a study of fetal regulatory T cell absence and autoimmunity. Looked up from germline, CDR1 is MNHEY and CDR2 is SVGAGI. The CDR3 covers 15 residues. Losses at the gene ends were 6 bases for V and 0 bases for J; bases not matched to a gene: 4. The assay was run at survey level. The assay was immunoSEQ multiplex PCR, and TCRdb's table has in-frame clones only and misses some. This sample has about 50,000 clones, with roughly 80% found just once. Points from the study as a whole: The oligoclonal enrichment was interpreted as supporting antigen-driven pancreatic autoimmunity before birth in IPEX syndrome. Oligoclonal TCR enrichment in pancreas over cord blood reached over 100-fold for some clones. Cord blood and pancreas showed broadly similar TRB gene family usage.

To note about this clone: Its antigen is still unknown.

The J gene is TRBJ2-7, the V gene TRBV6-5; 11 nucleotides line up with TRBD2. Sequencing was done on a sample of cord blood. The origin of this receptor is a newborn boy with IPEX syndrome. CDR3 sequence reads: CASRTGTSGSYEQYF. CDR3 nucleotides: TGTGCCAGCAGAACCGGGACTAGCGGCTCCTACGAGCAGTACTTC.